What follows are 23 T cell receptor beta chains derived from one specimen sequenced in a study of immune cell composition in non-small cell lung cancer (dated by TCRdb to between 2016 and 2019). To prepare the library, the immunoSEQ multiplex PCR assay was applied. This immuneACCESS table, as held by TCRdb, lists in-frame sequences with V and J called but not all clones. Of the missing ones, under half trace to an unresolved V gene in checked studies; the others have no known cause. The sample table records some 13,000 clones; approximately 70% of these occur just once. The ten biggest clones cover over 11% of the sample. The sample was lung tumor tissue. These receptors originate from a human donor with non-small cell lung cancer.

This clone was observed a handful of times. The rearrangement links TRBV7-2 to TRBJ2-1; TRBD2 matches 11 bases. The J segment lost 8 bases and the V segment lost 8 bases, leaving 11 bases of the junction unmatched. CDR1 is SGHTA, CDR2 FQGNSA, per germline. This CDR3 contains 15 residues. CDR3 sequence: CASLIAGGRGDEQFF. The CDR3 DNA is TGTGCCAGCTTAATAGCGGGAGGGCGTGGGGATGAGCAGTTCTTC.

V is TRBV29-1 and J is TRBJ2-1, with TRBD1 matching over 9 bases. This CDR3 spans 13 amino acids. The germline V gene has CDR1 SQVTM and CDR2 ANQGSEA. With V trimmed by 5 bases and J by 4 bases, 3 bases remained unmatched. CDR3 DNA: TGCAGCGTTACAGGGACAGGGTACAATGAGCAGTTCTTC. Amino acid sequence: CSVTGTGYNEQFF.

The chain uses TRBV5-1 and TRBJ2-7; 8 bases are shared with TRBD2. With 0 bases clipped from V and 7 bases from J, the junction kept 6 bases outside the gene matches. Germline V CDR1 and CDR2: SGHRS, YFSETQ. The CDR3 is made up of 14 amino acids. The chain's CDR3 is CASSLGVTSGEQYF. The CDR3 nucleotides are TGCGCCAGCAGCTTGGGGGTTACTAGCGGAGAGCAGTACTTC.

This sequence joins TRBV21-1 and TRBJ2-3; the table assigns TRBD1, which was not confirmed against the DNA. TRBV21-1 is shown as a pseudogene. This CDR3 is 15 amino acids long. CDR3 in amino acids: CASRLAGATTDTQYF. The CDR3 nucleotides read TGTGCCAGCAGGCTCGCAGGGGCTACCACAGATACGCAGTATTTT.

V is TRBV9 and J is TRBJ1-1, with TRBD1 matching over 8 bases. After removal of 0 bases from V and 6 bases from J, the junction contained 1 base not matched to a gene. The CDR3 has 13 amino acids. CDR1 is SGDLS and CDR2 is YYNGEE in the germline V gene. The CDR3 loop is CASSVEDRAEAFF. Written as DNA, the CDR3 is TGTGCCAGCAGCGTAGAGGACAGGGCTGAAGCTTTCTTT.

The chain recombines TRBV11-3 with TRBJ1-1; D might be TRBD1 (5 bases). Per the germline V gene, CDR1 is SGHNT and CDR2 is YENEEA. The length of the CDR3 is 15 residues. Trimming removed 3 bases from V and 4 bases from J, with 15 bases in between. Written as DNA, the CDR3 is TGTGCCAGCAGCTTCATTACCCGGGGGATCACTGAAGCTTTCTTT. Its protein is CASSFITRGITEAFF. Filled out from reference TRBV11-3 and TRBJ1-1, the complete variable domain reads EAGVVQSPRYKIIEKKQPVAFWCNPISGHNTLYWYLQNLGQGPELLIRYENEEAVDDSQLPKDRFSAERLKGVDSTLKIQPAELGDSAVYLCASSFITRGITEAFFGQGTRLTVV.

In regard to this clone: A junction boundary mismatches the germline segment, possibly from a read error. This rearrangement joins TRBV15 to TRBJ1-1, with 7 bases matching TRBD1. Germline V CDR1 and CDR2: LNHNV, YYDKDF (reference sequence). CDR3 length: 15 amino acids. For the CDR3, the DNA is TGTGCCACCAGTAGAGGGGGCGGGATGAACACTGAAGCTTTCTTT. It encodes CATSRGGGMNTEAFF.

The chain joins TRBV4-1 to TRBJ1-3, with 9 bases identical to TRBD1. The CDR3 contains 16 residues. Germline values: CDR1 MGHRA, CDR2 YSYEKL. Germline trimming cut 2 bases from V and 3 bases from J; bases unmatched to any gene: 5. CDR3 loop: CASSQQVTGGGNTIYF. The CDR3 region has the DNA TGCGCCAGCAGCCAACAAGTGACAGGGGGTGGAAACACCATATATTTT.

The sample holds one count of this clone. The V call is TRBV7-3, the J call TRBJ2-1, with 13 bases that match TRBD2. V shed 2 bases and J 9 bases; nucleotides not matched to a gene: 10. The CDR3 loop spans 17 amino acids. The germline gives CDR1 SGHTA, CDR2 FQGTGA. The CDR3: CASSLQPGLAGVSEQFF. CDR3 DNA: TGTGCCAGCAGCTTACAACCTGGACTAGCGGGAGTGAGTGAGCAGTTCTTC.

This clone was detected a few times. The CDR3 coding sequence is TGTGCCAGCAGCCAAGGTAGTTCCTATGGCTACACCTTC. Amino acids: CASSQGSSYGYTF. This chain connects TRBV4-2 to TRBJ1-2; no clear D. Germline V gene sequence: CDR1 LGHNA, CDR2 YNFKEQ. Trimming pared 1 base from V and 4 bases from J, leaving 7 bases between. The CDR3 sequence is 13 residues long.

This sequence joins TRBV7-9 and TRBJ2-7; 7 nucleotides agree with TRBD1. V shed 5 bases and J 3 bases; nucleotides not matched to a gene: 4. This CDR3 comprises 13 residues. The germline V gene encodes CDR1 SEHNR and CDR2 FQNEAQ (reference sequence). The DNA of the CDR3 is TGTGCCAGCAGCCTCCGACAGGGCTACGAGCAGTACTTC. It is translated as CASSLRQGYEQYF.

This clone was seen only a few times. This chain links TRBV6-4 with TRBJ2-1; TRBD2 aligns across 12 bases. The ends lost 5 bases at V and 8 bases at J; junction bases unmatched: 7. The CDR3 consists of 15 residues. Per germline, CDR1 MRHNA and CDR2 SNTAGT. CDR3 loop: CASSTLAGGLYEQFF. CDR3 sequence (DNA): TGTGCCAGCAGTACCCTAGCGGGGGGGCTCTATGAGCAGTTCTTC.

The CDR3, as DNA: TGTGCCAGCAGCCCCGGGACAGGCCTCGTAGAAAAACTGTTTTTT. Amino acids: CASSPGTGLVEKLFF. The chain is built from TRBV5-5 and TRBJ1-4, with 8 bases identical to TRBD1. The CDR3 runs 15 residues. V trimming: 4 bases; J trimming: 8 bases; junction bases outside the gene matches: 10. Per germline, CDR1 SGHKS and CDR2 YYEKEE (reference sequence).

This chain joins TRBV4-3 and TRBJ2-7, with a tentative D call TRBD2 (6 bases). The CDR3 has 13 residues. Germline V lookup: CDR1 LGHNA, CDR2 YSLEER. Trimming took off 5 bases at V and 5 bases at J, with 13 bases between the two ends. This CDR3 reads CASSSNWGDEQYF. The CDR3 nucleotides are TGCGCCAGCAGCTCCAACTGGGGGGACGAGCAGTACTTC.

The chain employs TRBV2 and TRBJ1-5; 9 nucleotides line up with TRBD1. The CDR3 consists of 18 residues. CDR1 and CDR2 (germline): SNHLY, FYNNEI. Trimming removed 4 bases from V and 2 bases from J; junction bases left unmatched: 12. This chain's CDR3 is CASSAISDTGGGNQPQHF. Written as DNA, the CDR3 is TGTGCCAGCAGTGCGATCTCTGACACAGGGGGCGGCAATCAGCCCCAGCATTTT.

The chain joins TRBV12-2 to TRBJ2-3; the DNA was not compared with TRBD1, the D call given in the table. TRBV12-2 is a pseudogene segment. The CDR3 contains 19 residues. The CDR3 DNA reads TGTGCAAGTCGCTTAGCTAAGGCCGGGACAGACTTTAGCACAGATACGCAGTATTTT. Its protein product is CASRLAKAGTDFSTDTQYF.

This chain links TRBV5-4 with TRBJ2-7; a weak D match, TRBD2 (6 bases). The germline V gene has CDR1 SGHNT and CDR2 YYREEE (reference sequence). V lost 3 bases and J lost 0, with 13 bases in between. The CDR3 has 15 residues. The CDR3 reads CASSWGGANSYEQYF. As DNA, the CDR3 is TGTGCCAGCAGCTGGGGCGGGGCCAACTCCTACGAGCAGTACTTC.

This clone turned up a few times. CDR3 in amino acids: CASSQDGQGSGNTIYF. CDR3 sequence (DNA): TGTGCCAGCAGCCAAGATGGACAGGGCTCTGGAAACACCATATATTTT. V and J are TRBV4-2 and TRBJ1-3, with 8 nucleotides matching TRBD1. CDR1 and CDR2 from the germline V gene are LGHNA and YNFKEQ. The CDR3 runs 16 residues. J lost 0 bases, V lost 0 bases, and 1 base had no gene match.

J is TRBJ2-7 and V is TRBV6-6, with 9 nucleotides matching TRBD2. V gave up 5 bases and J gave up 4 bases; unmatched junction bases: 9. The CDR3 length is 15 residues. Per germline, CDR1 MNHNY and CDR2 SVGAGI (reference sequence). CDR3 sequence (DNA): TGTGCCAGCAGTGTCGCGGCGGGAGGGTCTTACGAGCAGTACTTC. This encodes CASSVAAGGSYEQYF.

In its sample, this clone is medium-sized. The chain combines TRBV11-2 with TRBJ1-6; D unclear. With 4 bases removed from V and 14 bases from J, the gap between germline ends came to 21 bases. The CDR3 contains 15 residues. In germline, CDR1 is SGHAT, CDR2 FQNNGV. The CDR3 coding sequence is TGTGCCAGCAGCTCGTCCCAGAACCCCGCAACAGCCCTCCACTTT. Translating it yields CASSSSQNPATALHF.

By sample fraction, this clone is medium-sized. The gene calls are TRBV29-1 and TRBJ2-5, with D unresolved. CDR1 is SQVTM and CDR2 is ANQGSEA in the germline V gene. V was pared by 2 bases and J by 2 bases, with 12 bases between. The CDR3 loop spans 14 amino acids. Here the CDR3 reads CSVEPARFQETQYF. The DNA of the CDR3 is TGCAGCGTTGAACCTGCCCGGTTTCAAGAGACCCAGTACTTC.

The chain couples TRBV7-2 to TRBJ2-7, with D maybe TRBD1 (6 bases). Germline CDR1 is SGHTA and CDR2 is FQGNSA. The CDR3 length is 17 residues. The V end was cut by 4 bases, the J end by 7 bases, with 26 bases between. CDR3 in DNA: TGTGCCAGCAGCTCTCCTCGAGGGGGACCCCAAACGGGGGAGCAGTACTTC. Protein product: CASSSPRGGPQTGEQYF.

The chain recombines TRBV5-6 with TRBJ2-3; 7 positions match TRBD2. The CDR3 has 12 amino acids. With V trimmed by 4 bases and J by 11 bases, 7 bases remained unmatched. The germline CDR1 and CDR2 sequences are SGHDT and YYEEEE. CDR3 sequence reads: CASSPAGDGQYF. The CDR3 DNA sequence: TGTGCCAGCAGCCCGGCGGGGGACGGGCAGTATTTT.